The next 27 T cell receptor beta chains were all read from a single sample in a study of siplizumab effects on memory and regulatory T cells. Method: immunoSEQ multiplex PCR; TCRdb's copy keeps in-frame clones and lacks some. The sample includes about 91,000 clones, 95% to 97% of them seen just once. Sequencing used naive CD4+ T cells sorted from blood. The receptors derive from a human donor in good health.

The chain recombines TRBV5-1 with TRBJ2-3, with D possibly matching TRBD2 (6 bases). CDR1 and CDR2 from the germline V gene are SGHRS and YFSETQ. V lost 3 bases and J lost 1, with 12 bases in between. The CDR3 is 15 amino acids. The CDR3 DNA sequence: TGCGCCAGCAGCTCCGGGAGTTCGGGCACAGATACGCAGTATTTT. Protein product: CASSSGSSGTDTQYF.

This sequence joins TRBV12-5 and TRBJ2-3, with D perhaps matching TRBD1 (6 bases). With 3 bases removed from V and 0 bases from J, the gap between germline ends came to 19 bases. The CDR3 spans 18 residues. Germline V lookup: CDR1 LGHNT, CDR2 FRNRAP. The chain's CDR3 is CASGFQTKGVTSTDTQYF. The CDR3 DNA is TGTGCTAGTGGTTTTCAGACTAAGGGGGTAACTAGCACAGATACGCAGTATTTT. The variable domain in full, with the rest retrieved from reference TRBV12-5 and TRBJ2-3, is DARVTQTPRHKVTEMGQEVTMRCQPILGHNTVFWYRQTMMQGLELLAYFRNRAPLDDSGMPKDRFSAEMPDATLATLKIQPSEPRDSAVYFCASGFQTKGVTSTDTQYFGPGTRLTVL.

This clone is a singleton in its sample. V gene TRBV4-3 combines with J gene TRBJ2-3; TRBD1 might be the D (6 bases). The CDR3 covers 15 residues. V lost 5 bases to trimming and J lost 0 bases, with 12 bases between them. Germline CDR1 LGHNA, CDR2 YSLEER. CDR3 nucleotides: TGCGCCAGCAGCTATAGGACAGATAGCACAGATACGCAGTATTTT. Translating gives CASSYRTDSTDTQYF.

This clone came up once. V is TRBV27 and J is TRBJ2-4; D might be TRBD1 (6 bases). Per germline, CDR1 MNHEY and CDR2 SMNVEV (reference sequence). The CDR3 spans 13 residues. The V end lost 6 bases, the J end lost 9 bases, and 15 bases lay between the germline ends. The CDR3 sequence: CASRPTGSVIQYF. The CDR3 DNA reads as TGTGCCAGCAGGCCAACAGGGTCTGTCATTCAGTACTTC.

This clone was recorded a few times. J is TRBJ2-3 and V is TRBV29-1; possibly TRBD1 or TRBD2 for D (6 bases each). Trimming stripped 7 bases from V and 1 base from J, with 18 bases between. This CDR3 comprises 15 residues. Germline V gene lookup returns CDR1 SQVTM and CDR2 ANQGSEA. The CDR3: CSALQGGFGTDTQYF. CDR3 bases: TGCAGCGCCCTACAAGGGGGGTTTGGCACAGATACGCAGTATTTT.

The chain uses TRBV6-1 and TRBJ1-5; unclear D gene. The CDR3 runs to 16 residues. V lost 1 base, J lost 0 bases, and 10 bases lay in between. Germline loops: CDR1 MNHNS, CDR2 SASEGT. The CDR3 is CASSEVGRYSNQPQHF. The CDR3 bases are TGTGCCAGCAGTGAAGTGGGGAGATATAGCAATCAGCCCCAGCATTTT.

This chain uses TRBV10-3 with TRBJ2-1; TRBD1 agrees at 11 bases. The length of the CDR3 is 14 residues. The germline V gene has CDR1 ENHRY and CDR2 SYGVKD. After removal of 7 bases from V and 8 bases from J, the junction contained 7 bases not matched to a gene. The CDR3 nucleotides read TGTGCCATCAACCCGGGACAGGGGGGGCATGAGCAGTTCTTC. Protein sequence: CAINPGQGGHEQFF.

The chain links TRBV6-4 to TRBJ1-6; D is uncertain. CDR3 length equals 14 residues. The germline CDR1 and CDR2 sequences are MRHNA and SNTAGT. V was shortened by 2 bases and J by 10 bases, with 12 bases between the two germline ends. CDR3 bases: TGTGCCAGCAGTGACGGGAATTTCGGATCACCCCTCCACTTT. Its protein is CASSDGNFGSPLHF.

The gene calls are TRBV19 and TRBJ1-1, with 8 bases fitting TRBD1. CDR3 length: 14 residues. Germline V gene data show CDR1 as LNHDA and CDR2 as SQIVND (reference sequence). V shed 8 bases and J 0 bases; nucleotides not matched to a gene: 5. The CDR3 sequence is CASALDRVNTEAFF. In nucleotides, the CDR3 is TGTGCCAGTGCCCTGGACAGGGTGAACACTGAAGCTTTCTTT.

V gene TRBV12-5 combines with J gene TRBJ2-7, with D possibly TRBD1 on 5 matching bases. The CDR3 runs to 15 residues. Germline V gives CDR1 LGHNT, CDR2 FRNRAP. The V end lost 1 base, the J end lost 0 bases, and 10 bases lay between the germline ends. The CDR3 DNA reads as TGTGCTAGTGGTTTGGAGGGGCCTAGCTCCTACGAGCAGTACTTC. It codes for CASGLEGPSSYEQYF. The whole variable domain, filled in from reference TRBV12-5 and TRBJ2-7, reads DARVTQTPRHKVTEMGQEVTMRCQPILGHNTVFWYRQTMMQGLELLAYFRNRAPLDDSGMPKDRFSAEMPDATLATLKIQPSEPRDSAVYFCASGLEGPSSYEQYFGPGTRLTVT.

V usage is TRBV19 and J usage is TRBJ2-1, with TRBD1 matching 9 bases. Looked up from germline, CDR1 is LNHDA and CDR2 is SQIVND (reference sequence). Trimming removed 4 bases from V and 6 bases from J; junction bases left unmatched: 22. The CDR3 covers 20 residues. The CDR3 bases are TGTGCCAGTAGTACCGAACCTCGCAGAAACCGGGACAGGGAGGTCAATGAGCAGTTCTTC. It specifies CASSTEPRRNRDREVNEQFF.

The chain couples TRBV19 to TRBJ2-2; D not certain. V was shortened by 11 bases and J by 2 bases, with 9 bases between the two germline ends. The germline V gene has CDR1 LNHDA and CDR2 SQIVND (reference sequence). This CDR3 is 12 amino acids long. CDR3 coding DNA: TGTGCCGCTAGGATCAACACCGGGGAGCTGTTTTTT. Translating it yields CAARINTGELFF.

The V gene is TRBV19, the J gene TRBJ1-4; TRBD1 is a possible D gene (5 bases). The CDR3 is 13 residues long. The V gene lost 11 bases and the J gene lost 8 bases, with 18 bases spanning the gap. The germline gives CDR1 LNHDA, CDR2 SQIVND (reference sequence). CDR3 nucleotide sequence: TGTGCCCGCCAACGACAGCCCGACGAAAAACTGTTTTTT. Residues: CARQRQPDEKLFF.

Here the CDR3 reads CASGTTDTQYF. The CDR3 bases are TGTGCCAGCGGAACCACAGATACGCAGTATTTT. The rearrangement links TRBV28 to TRBJ2-3; D unresolved. CDR3 length equals 11 residues. V gave up 8 bases and J gave up 2 bases, with 5 bases separating them. CDR1 and CDR2 from the germline V gene are MDHEN and SYDVKM.

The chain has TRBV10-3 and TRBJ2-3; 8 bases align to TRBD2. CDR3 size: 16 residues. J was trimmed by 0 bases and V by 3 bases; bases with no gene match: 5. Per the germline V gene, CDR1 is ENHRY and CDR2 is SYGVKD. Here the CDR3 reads CAISEAGVTSTDTQYF. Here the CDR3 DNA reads TGTGCCATCAGTGAAGCGGGGGTCACTAGCACAGATACGCAGTATTTT.

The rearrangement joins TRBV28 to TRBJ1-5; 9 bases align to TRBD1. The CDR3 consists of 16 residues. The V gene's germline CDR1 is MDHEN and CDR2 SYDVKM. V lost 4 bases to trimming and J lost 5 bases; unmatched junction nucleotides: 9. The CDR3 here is CASSSPRQGVDQPQHF. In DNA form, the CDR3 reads TGTGCCAGCAGTTCCCCCCGACAGGGGGTAGATCAGCCCCAGCATTTT.

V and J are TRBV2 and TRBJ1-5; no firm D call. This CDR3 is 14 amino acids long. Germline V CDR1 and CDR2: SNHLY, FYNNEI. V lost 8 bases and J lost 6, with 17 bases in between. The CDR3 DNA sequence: TGTGCCAGCTCAGAGAAGGTGTACGGTCAGCCCCAGCATTTT. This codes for CASSEKVYGQPQHF.

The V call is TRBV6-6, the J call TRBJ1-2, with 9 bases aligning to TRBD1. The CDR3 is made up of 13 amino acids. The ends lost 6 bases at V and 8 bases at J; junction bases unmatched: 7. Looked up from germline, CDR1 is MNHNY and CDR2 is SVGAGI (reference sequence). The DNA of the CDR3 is TGTGCCAGCAGCCCTTACAGGGGGCGAGGCTACACCTTC. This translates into CASSPYRGRGYTF.

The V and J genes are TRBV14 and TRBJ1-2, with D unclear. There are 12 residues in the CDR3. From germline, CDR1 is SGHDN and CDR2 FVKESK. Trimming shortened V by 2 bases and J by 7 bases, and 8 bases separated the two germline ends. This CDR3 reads CASSQSPTGYTF. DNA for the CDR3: TGTGCCAGCAGCCAATCACCTACTGGCTACACCTTC. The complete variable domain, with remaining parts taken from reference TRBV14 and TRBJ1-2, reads EAGVTQFPSHSVIEKGQTVTLRCDPISGHDNLYWYRRVMGKEIKFLLHFVKESKQDESGMPNNRFLAERTGGTYSTLKVQPAELEDSGVYFCASSQSPTGYTFGSGTRLTVV.

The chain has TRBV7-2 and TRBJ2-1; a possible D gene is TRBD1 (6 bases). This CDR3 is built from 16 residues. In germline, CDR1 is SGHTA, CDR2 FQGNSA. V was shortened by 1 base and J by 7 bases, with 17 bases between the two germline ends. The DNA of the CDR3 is TGTGCCAGCAGCTTAGTCAGGGGACATCCCGGTAATGAGCAGTTCTTC. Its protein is CASSLVRGHPGNEQFF.

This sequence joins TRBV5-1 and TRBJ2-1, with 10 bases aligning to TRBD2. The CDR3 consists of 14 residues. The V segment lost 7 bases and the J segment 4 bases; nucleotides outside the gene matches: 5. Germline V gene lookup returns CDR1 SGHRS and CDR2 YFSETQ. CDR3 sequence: CASERGGMYNEQFF. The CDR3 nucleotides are TGCGCCAGCGAGCGGGGGGGAATGTACAATGAGCAGTTCTTC.

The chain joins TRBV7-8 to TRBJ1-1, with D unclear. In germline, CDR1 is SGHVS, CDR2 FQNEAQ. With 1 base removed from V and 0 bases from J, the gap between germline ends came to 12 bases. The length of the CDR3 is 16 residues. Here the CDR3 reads CASSLGRVAMNTEAFF. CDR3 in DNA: TGTGCCAGCAGCTTAGGGCGGGTGGCGATGAACACTGAAGCTTTCTTT.

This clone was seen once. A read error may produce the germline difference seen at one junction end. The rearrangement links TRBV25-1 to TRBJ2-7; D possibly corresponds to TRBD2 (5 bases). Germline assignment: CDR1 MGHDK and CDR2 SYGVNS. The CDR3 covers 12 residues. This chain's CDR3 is CASSEGPSGAVF. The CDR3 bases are TGTGCCAGCAGTGAAGGGCCCAGCGGCGCAGTCTTC.

The CDR3: CASSQDGTDYQETQYF. CDR3 coding DNA: TGCGCCAGCAGCCAAGATGGGACAGACTACCAAGAGACCCAGTACTTC. The chain is built from TRBV4-3 and TRBJ2-5, with 7 bases that match TRBD1. The CDR3 length is 16 residues. J was trimmed by 0 bases and V by 0 bases; bases with no gene match: 4. Germline lookup yields CDR1 LGHNA and CDR2 YSLEER.

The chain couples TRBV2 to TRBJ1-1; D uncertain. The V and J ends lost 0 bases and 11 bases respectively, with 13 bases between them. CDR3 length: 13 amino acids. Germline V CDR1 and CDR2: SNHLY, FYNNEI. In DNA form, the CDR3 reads TGTGCCAGCAGTGAAGCCGCACAGCGCTCCGCTTTCTTT. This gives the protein CASSEAAQRSAFF.

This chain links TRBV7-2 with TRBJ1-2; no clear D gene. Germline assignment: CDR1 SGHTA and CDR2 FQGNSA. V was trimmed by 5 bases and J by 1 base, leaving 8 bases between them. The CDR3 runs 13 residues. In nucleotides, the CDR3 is TGTGCCAGCAGCACGGGCCGTAACTATGGCTACACCTTC. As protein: CASSTGRNYGYTF. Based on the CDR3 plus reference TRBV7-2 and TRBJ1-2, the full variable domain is GAGVSQSPSNKVTEKGKDVELRCDPISGHTALYWYRQSLGQGLEFLIYFQGNSAPDKSGLPSDRFSAERTGGSVSTLTIQRTQQEDSAVYLCASSTGRNYGYTFGSGTRLTVV.

CDR3 DNA: TGTGCCAGCTCACTGGGCAGGGCGAAGAACACTGAAGCTTTCTTT. It specifies CASSLGRAKNTEAFF. The rearrangement links TRBV18 to TRBJ1-1; tentatively, D is TRBD1 (5 bases). Per the germline V gene, CDR1 is KGHSH and CDR2 is LQKENI. With 4 bases removed from V and 1 base from J, the gap between germline ends came to 13 bases. CDR3 length equals 15 residues.